These T cell receptor beta chains were read from a single sample in a study of blood T cell repertoires in COVID-19. TCRdb's table, derived via immunoSEQ multiplex PCR, lists solely in-frame clones and lacks some. The table lists under 200,000 clones, about 88% of them singletons. Sequences were obtained from peripheral blood. Receptors originate from a woman of 80 years or more with acute or convalescent COVID-19. CDR3s include the opening cysteine and the closing phenylalanine or tryptophan. D genes are given only for firm matches. Not all rows give a size; the values are once, few, many and, for expanded clones, a class.

d_call clone_size j_call v_call cdr3_aa cdr3_nt
- - TRBJ2-3 TRBV19 CASSPYGIETGDTQYF TGTGCCAGTAGTCCCTACGGTATCGAAACGGGGGATACGCAGTATTTT
TRBD2 - TRBJ2-6 TRBV28 CASSSRLALFSGANVLTF TGTGCCAGCAGTTCCCGACTAGCCCTCTTCTCTGGGGCCAACGTCCTGACTTTC
- - TRBJ2-2 TRBV11-3 CASSLVSGNSKGFGTGELFF TGTGCCAGCAGCTTAGTTTCAGGGAACTCGAAAGGCTTTGGCACCGGGGAGCTGTTTTTT
TRBD1 once TRBJ2-7 TRBV2 CASKVDRGSEYEQYF TGTGCCAGCAAGGTGGACAGGGGATCGGAGTACGAGCAGTACTTC
- - TRBJ2-3 TRBV5-1 CASSLEPSDTQYF TGCGCCAGCAGCTTGGAACCGAGTGATACGCAGTATTTT
TRBD1 - TRBJ1-2 TRBV5-1 CASSRGDREWGYGYTF TGCGCCAGCAGTAGAGGGGACAGGGAGTGGGGCTATGGCTACACCTTC
TRBD1 - TRBJ1-2 TRBV13 CASSFRTGVNYGYTF TGTGCCAGCAGCTTCAGGACAGGAGTTAACTATGGCTACACCTTC
- - TRBJ1-1 TRBV20-1 CSARESTEAFF TGCAGTGCTAGGGAGTCAACTGAAGCTTTCTTT
- - TRBJ1-6 TRBV9 CASSVETGIYNSPLHF TGTGCCAGCAGCGTGGAAACAGGGATTTATAATTCACCCCTCCACTTT
TRBD1 - TRBJ1-4 TRBV20-1 CSATDRDGEKLFF TGCAGTGCTACTGACAGGGATGGTGAAAAACTGTTTTTT
- - TRBJ2-1 TRBV11-2 CASRHITGTGSYNEQFF TGTGCCAGCCGACACATTACAGGGACGGGATCCTACAATGAGCAGTTCTTC
- few TRBJ2-5 TRBV30 CAWSVLAGPQETQYF TGTGCCTGGAGTGTATTGGCAGGCCCCCAAGAGACCCAGTACTTC
TRBD1 - TRBJ2-5 TRBV9 CASSATDRGWNQETQYF TGTGCCAGCAGCGCGACCGACAGGGGATGGAACCAAGAGACCCAGTACTTC
- - TRBJ2-5 TRBV28 CASRLGLSGETQYF TGTGCCAGCAGGTTGGGGTTGAGCGGAGAGACCCAGTACTTC
TRBD2 - TRBJ2-1 TRBV7-7 CASSPGGLAAEEQFF TGTGCTAGCAGCCCTGGGGGACTAGCGGCAGAGGAGCAGTTCTTC
- - TRBJ1-1 TRBV11-2 CASSLISGSTEAFF TGTGCCAGCAGCTTAATATCGGGGAGCACTGAAGCTTTCTTT
TRBD1 - TRBJ2-2 TRBV7-2 CASSQDRVIAGELFF TGTGCCAGCAGCCAAGACAGGGTGATCGCCGGGGAGCTGTTTTTT
TRBD1 - TRBJ1-3 TRBV28 CASRGTGGTSGNTIYF TGTGCCAGCAGAGGTACAGGGGGGACCTCTGGAAACACCATATATTTT
TRBD1 - TRBJ1-1 TRBV30 CAWSIGQGKTEAFF TGTGCCTGGAGTATCGGACAGGGTAAGACTGAAGCTTTCTTT
- - TRBJ1-2 TRBV2 CASRNRAGGYGYTF TGTGCCAGCAGGAACAGGGCCGGTGGGTATGGCTACACCTTC
- - TRBJ1-2 TRBV10-3 CAIRRGQALRGYTF TGTGCCATCAGGCGGGGGCAGGCTTTGAGGGGCTACACCTTC
TRBD2 - TRBJ2-7 TRBV28 CASSAPAGGTYEQYF TGTGCCAGCAGCGCCCCAGCGGGAGGAACGTACGAGCAGTACTTC
TRBD1 - TRBJ1-1 TRBV18 CASSPSVIWGQKFNTEAFF TGTGCCAGCTCACCCTCTGTTATCTGGGGACAGAAGTTTAACACTGAAGCTTTCTTT
TRBD2 - TRBJ2-1 TRBV12-3/TRBV12-4 CASKRESNNEQFF TGTGCCAGCAAGCGGGAGTCGAACAATGAGCAGTTCTTC
- - TRBJ1-6 TRBV30 CASTRRDNSPLHF TGTGCCTCAACCCGCAGGGATAATTCACCCCTCCACTTT
- - TRBJ2-7 TRBV6-5 CASSYSKGVGYEQYF TGTGCCAGCAGTTACTCGAAAGGTGTCGGGTACGAGCAGTACTTC
- - TRBJ1-2 TRBV4-2 CASSQDYRGFGHGYTF TGTGCCAGCAGCCAAGATTACCGGGGGTTTGGCCATGGCTACACCTTC